This T cell receptor (beta chain) is drawn from a study of post-analysis software for immune sequencing data. On the study more broadly: Some patients lacked subtype; others had relapsing-remitting, secondary progressive or progressive-relapsing disease. Overall study results and limits: Included in a set of about 5 TRBV segments more frequent in patients than controls were TRBV5-6, TRBV5-1 and TRBV20-1.

The library was made from cDNA and included unique molecular identifiers. Each CDR3 protein is one row after TCRdb ran MiXCR on the PCR reads. Among a few hundred thousand distinct CDR3 sequences listed, around 31% were seen once. Comment on this clonotype: Its specificity is unknown.

The J segment lost 9 bases and the V segment lost 0 bases, leaving 3 bases of the junction unmatched. The CDR3 covers 13 residues. Germline V CDR1 and CDR2: SGHRS, YFSETQ. The rearrangement uses TRBV5-1 and TRBJ2-1; 7 nucleotides line up with TRBD2. The sample comprised blood. The sequence came from a girl under 18 with multiple sclerosis. CDR3 in DNA: TGCGCCAGCAGCTTGGAAACGGGGGGTGAGCAGTTCTTC. Translating gives CASSLETGGEQFF.